This T cell receptor (beta chain) was recorded in a study of tumor-infiltrating lymphocytes in oesophageal squamous cell carcinoma. A single record per CDR3 protein comes from TCRdb applying MiXCR to the PCR reads. This repertoire shows approximately 9,400 distinct CDR3 sequences, 50% to 75% found once; its top ten account for roughly 26%. CDR3 length equals 12 residues. The V end lost 1 base, the J end lost 6 bases, and 6 bases lay between the germline ends. Sequenced sample: esophageal tumor tissue. This TCR came from a female donor with esophageal squamous cell carcinoma. The chain links TRBV12-3 or TRBV12-4 to TRBJ1-1; unclear D gene. The CDR3 loop reads CASSLEEAEAFF. The DNA of the CDR3 is TGTGCCAGCAGTTTAGAAGAGGCTGAAGCTTTCTTT.